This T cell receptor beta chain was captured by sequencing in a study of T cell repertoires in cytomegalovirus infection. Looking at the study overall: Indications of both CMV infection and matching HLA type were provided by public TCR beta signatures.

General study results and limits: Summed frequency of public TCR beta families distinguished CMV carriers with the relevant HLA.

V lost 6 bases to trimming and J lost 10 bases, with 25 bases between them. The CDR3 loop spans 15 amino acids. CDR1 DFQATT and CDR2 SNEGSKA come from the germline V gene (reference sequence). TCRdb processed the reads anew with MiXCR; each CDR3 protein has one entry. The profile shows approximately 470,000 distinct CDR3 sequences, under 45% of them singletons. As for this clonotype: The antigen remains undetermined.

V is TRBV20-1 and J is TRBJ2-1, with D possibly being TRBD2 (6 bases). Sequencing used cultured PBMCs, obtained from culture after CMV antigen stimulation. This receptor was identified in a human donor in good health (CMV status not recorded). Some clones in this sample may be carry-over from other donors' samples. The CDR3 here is CSAEPRDSSLDEQFF. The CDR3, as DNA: TGCAGTGCGGAGCCTCGGGACTCCTCTCTAGACGAGCAGTTCTTC.